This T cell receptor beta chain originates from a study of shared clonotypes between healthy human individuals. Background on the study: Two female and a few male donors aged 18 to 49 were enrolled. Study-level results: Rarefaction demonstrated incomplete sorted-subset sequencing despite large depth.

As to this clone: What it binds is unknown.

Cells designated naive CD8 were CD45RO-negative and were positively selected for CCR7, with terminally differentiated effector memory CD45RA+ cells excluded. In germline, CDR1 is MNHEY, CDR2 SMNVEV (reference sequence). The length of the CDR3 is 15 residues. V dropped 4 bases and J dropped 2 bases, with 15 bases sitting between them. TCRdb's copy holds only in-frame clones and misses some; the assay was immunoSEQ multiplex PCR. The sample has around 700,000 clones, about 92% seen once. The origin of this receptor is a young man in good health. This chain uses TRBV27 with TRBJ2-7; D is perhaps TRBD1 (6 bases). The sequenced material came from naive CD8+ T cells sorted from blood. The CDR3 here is CASSSTGHRTYEQYF. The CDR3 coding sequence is TGTGCCAGCAGTTCCACGGGACACCGCACCTACGAGCAGTACTTC.